This T cell receptor beta chain was captured by sequencing in a study of CD8+ T cells in alopecia areata. This CDR3 region has 13 residues. Trimming at V came to 6 bases and at J to 5 bases, leaving 1 base not matched to a gene. CDR1 ENHRY and CDR2 SYGVKD come from the germline V gene. As the sequencing template, cDNA was produced by extracting RNA and reverse transcribing it. TCRdb keeps only in-frame clones here, not all; method: immunoSEQ multiplex PCR. Of around 150,000 clones in the sample, approximately 65% were seen once. Comment on this clone: No antigen is known for it.

Study-level findings and limits: Clonality in the scalp and expanded CD8+ clones ranked among the top 100 were significantly decreased by tofacitinib. Persistence in scalp and blood during tofacitinib was observed for many expanded lesional clones. Scalp sample sequencing also detects resident alphabeta T cells of normal skin.

Treatment meaning: oral pan-JAK inhibitor, 5-10 mg twice daily. Here the sequenced sample was CD4+ T cells sorted from blood, taken at week 4, from a patient treated with tofacitinib. This clonotype was sampled from a human donor with alopecia areata. The V gene is TRBV10-3, the J gene TRBJ2-2; 9 nucleotides align to TRBD1. The CDR3 reads CAISGTGTGELFF. The CDR3, as DNA: TGTGCCATCAGCGGGACAGGGACCGGGGAGCTGTTTTTT.